This T cell receptor (beta chain) was documented in a study of identical twins. Study observations and caveats: Donors were not followed over many years; analysis was cross-sectional.

The CDR3 is made up of 15 amino acids. J lost 2 bases, V lost 3 bases, and 2 bases had no gene match. Germline V CDR1 and CDR2: SGHAT, FQNNGV. TCRdb redid the calling of the 5' RACE reads with MiXCR, one entry per CDR3 protein. The sample comprises 200,000 to 250,000 distinct CDR3 sequences, around 8.1% of which are singletons, and approximately 2% rests with the top ten. This clonotype was seen only a few times. The target antigen is unknown. Another study also made use of these data, one on yellow fever vaccine responses in identical twins.

The source is a woman aged 18-29 years in good health. The sequenced sample was memory (CD45RO+) T cells sorted from blood. The chain joins TRBV11-2 to TRBJ2-3, with 10 bases fitting TRBD2. The CDR3 loop is CASSLGLAYTDTQYF. CDR3 sequence (DNA): TGTGCCAGCAGCTTGGGACTAGCGTACACAGATACGCAGTATTTT.